This TCR beta chain was profiled in a study of cytomegalovirus exposure and HLA in healthy donors. Points from the study as a whole: In all likelihood, a cluster of highly shared sequence variants was a sequencing artifact. Common viral pathogens seemed to be connected with several of the most significant clusters, according to a later analysis.

The ends were cut back, 4 bases at V and 6 bases at J, with 10 bases in the middle. Germline V lookup: CDR1 SGHRS, CDR2 YFSETQ. This CDR3 comprises 12 residues. Researchers ran the PCR with 60 Vbeta and 13 Jbeta primers. Produced via immunoSEQ multiplex PCR; TCRdb's table is partial and in-frame only. The sample has 100,000 to 150,000 clones, roughly four fifths seen once; the top ten hold 5.9%. On this clone itself: The antigen is not known.

The sample was PBMCs. This rearrangement joins TRBV5-1 to TRBJ1-2, with D possibly matching TRBD1 (6 bases). The receptor comes from a woman in her thirties or forties in good health and CMV-seropositive. CDR3 sequence (DNA): TGCGCCAGCAGCGCGGACAGTGATGGCTACACCTTC. Protein product: CASSADSDGYTF.